The 27 T cell receptor beta chains given below trace back to one sample, sequenced in a study of blood T cell dynamics during melanoma immunotherapy. Sequencing used immunoSEQ multiplex PCR; TCRdb keeps in-frame clones, though not all of them. The repertoire holds several thousand clones, with 85% as singletons. Time point given: week 3, after first cycle of checkpoint inhibitor. This material consisted of blood, taken from a patient treated with checkpoint blockade. The receptor source for this set is a human donor with melanoma.

This chain connects TRBV7-8 to TRBJ1-1; D unresolved. The CDR3 is 12 residues long. Germline V lookup: CDR1 SGHVS, CDR2 FQNEAQ. V lost 0 bases, J lost 10 bases, and 9 bases lay in between. The CDR3 spells CASSLAGLGAFF. CDR3 nucleotides: TGTGCCAGCAGCTTAGCGGGCCTGGGAGCTTTCTTT. Full variable domain (rest looked up from reference TRBV7-8 and TRBJ1-1): GAGVSQSPRYKVAKRGQDVALRCDPISGHVSLFWYQQALGQGPEFLTYFQNEAQLDKSGLPSDRFFAERPEGSVSTLKIQRTQQEDSAVYLCASSLAGLGAFFGQGTRLTVV.

The chain carries TRBV14 and TRBJ2-7; TRBD2 matches 13 bases. Germline loops: CDR1 SGHDN, CDR2 FVKESK. The CDR3 runs 17 residues. The ends lost 4 bases at V and 3 bases at J; junction bases unmatched: 9. CDR3 region: CASSRRLAGGGGYEQYF. In DNA, the CDR3 is TGTGCCAGCAGCCGAAGACTAGCGGGAGGAGGGGGCTACGAGCAGTACTTC. Looking up the rest from reference TRBV14 and TRBJ2-7 gives the full variable domain: EAGVTQFPSHSVIEKGQTVTLRCDPISGHDNLYWYRRVMGKEIKFLLHFVKESKQDESGMPNNRFLAERTGGTYSTLKVQPAELEDSGVYFCASSRRLAGGGGYEQYFGPGTRLTVT.

The rearrangement links TRBV2 to TRBJ2-1; TRBD2 matches 15 bases. The CDR3 is 14 residues long. Per the germline V gene, CDR1 is SNHLY and CDR2 is FYNNEI. The trim removed 6 bases at V and 6 bases at J, leaving 0 bases unmatched. Written as DNA, the CDR3 is TGTGCCAGCAGGGGACTAGCGGGAGGCAATGAGCAGTTCTTC. Amino acid sequence: CASRGLAGGNEQFF.

The count of this clone is one. The chain is built from TRBV2 and TRBJ1-2, with D unclear. The CDR3 spans 14 residues. The ends were cut back, 7 bases at V and 7 bases at J, with 19 bases in the middle. The V gene's germline CDR1 is SNHLY and CDR2 FYNNEI. CDR3 protein: CASTREAGWAGYTF. DNA of the CDR3: TGTGCCAGCACTCGAGAGGCAGGCTGGGCTGGCTACACCTTC.

The chain carries TRBV6-1 and TRBJ1-5; a weak D match, TRBD1 (5 bases). This CDR3 region has 13 residues. Trimming took off 8 bases at V and 4 bases at J, with 12 bases between the two ends. Germline CDR1 and CDR2: MNHNS and SASEGT. The CDR3 is CASERGRNQPQHF. DNA for the CDR3: TGTGCCAGCGAGCGGGGGAGGAATCAGCCCCAGCATTTT.

This clone is a singleton in its sample. The chain employs TRBV9 and TRBJ1-2, with D possibly being TRBD1 (5 bases). The CDR3 extends over 12 amino acids. Germline assignment: CDR1 SGDLS and CDR2 YYNGEE. V dropped 3 bases and J dropped 6 bases, with 9 bases sitting between them. As DNA, the CDR3 is TGTGCCAGCAGCGCTCGGGGACATGGCTACACCTTC. Translation gives CASSARGHGYTF.

This CDR3 reads CASSYGQGPGYTF. The DNA of the CDR3 is TGTGCCAGCAGTTACGGGCAGGGGCCTGGCTACACCTTC. This chain connects TRBV6-5 to TRBJ1-2; perhaps TRBD1 as D (6 bases). CDR3 size: 13 residues. V lost 2 bases to trimming and J lost 7 bases, with 11 bases between them. Per the germline V gene, CDR1 is MNHEY and CDR2 is SVGAGI.

The V call is TRBV29-1, the J call TRBJ2-7; perhaps TRBD1 as D (5 bases). Germline CDR1 and CDR2: SQVTM and ANQGSEA. The CDR3 length is 14 residues. V was trimmed by 1 base and J by 2 bases, leaving 12 bases between them. The CDR3 DNA reads TGCAGCGTTGAAGGGGGCCCACCCCCCTACGAGCAGTACTTC. This gives the protein CSVEGGPPPYEQYF.

The chain carries TRBV28 and TRBJ1-2, with D maybe TRBD1 (5 bases). The CDR3 extends over 12 amino acids. Germline loops: CDR1 MDHEN, CDR2 SYDVKM. Trimming stripped 8 bases from V and 8 bases from J, with 15 bases between. Written as DNA, the CDR3 is TGTGCCAGCCTTGGGGGGGTGGGCGGCTACACCTTC. Amino acids: CASLGGVGGYTF.

The chain couples TRBV11-2 to TRBJ1-1; 9 bases match TRBD1. The CDR3 sequence is 13 residues long. J lost 3 bases, V lost 4 bases, and 0 bases had no gene match. CDR1 and CDR2 from the germline V gene are SGHAT and FQNNGV. CDR3 nucleotide sequence: TGTGCCAGCAGCTGGACAGGGGACACTGAAGCTTTCTTT. This gives the protein CASSWTGDTEAFF.

The chain is built from TRBV5-1 and TRBJ2-1; 8 bases are a match to TRBD2. The CDR3 has 16 residues. Per the germline V gene, CDR1 is SGHRS and CDR2 is YFSETQ. The J segment lost 8 bases and the V segment lost 0 bases, leaving 10 bases of the junction unmatched. For the CDR3, the DNA is TGCGCCAGCAGCTTGGGACTAGCGCGGGGGCTAGATGAGCAGTTCTTC. Its protein product is CASSLGLARGLDEQFF.

The chain uses TRBV6-5 and TRBJ2-7; 7 nucleotides line up with TRBD1. After removal of 2 bases from V and 6 bases from J, the junction contained 4 bases not matched to a gene. Germline CDR1 is MNHEY and CDR2 is SVGAGI. This CDR3 has 13 amino acids. For the CDR3, the DNA is TGTGCCAGCAGTTACGGGGGACAGCGCGAGCAGTACTTC. Amino acids: CASSYGGQREQYF.

The rearrangement links TRBV7-3 to TRBJ1-2, with no clear D. The CDR3 is made up of 15 amino acids. Trimming removed 0 bases from V and 3 bases from J, with 11 bases in between. The germline V gene has CDR1 SGHTA and CDR2 FQGTGA. The CDR3 reads CASSLTGRADYGYTF. The CDR3 bases are TGTGCCAGCAGCTTAACGGGGAGGGCGGACTATGGCTACACCTTC.

This sequence joins TRBV11-2 and TRBJ2-7; TRBD1 agrees at 10 bases. CDR1 is SGHAT and CDR2 is FQNNGV in the germline V gene. V shed 4 bases, J shed 3 bases, and the junction held 6 bases outside the gene matches. The CDR3 contains 15 residues. The CDR3 nucleotides are TGTGCCAGCAGCTCGATCGGGGACAGGGGCTACGAGCAGTACTTC. Amino acids: CASSSIGDRGYEQYF.

The genes are TRBV10-3 and TRBJ2-5; D is undetermined. Trimming took 4 bases from V and 1 from J, leaving 7 bases between them. The germline CDR1 and CDR2 sequences are ENHRY and SYGVKD. This CDR3 spans 13 amino acids. The CDR3 region is CAISVRLQETQYF. CDR3 coding DNA: TGTGCCATCAGTGTGAGGCTCCAAGAGACCCAGTACTTC.

The J gene is TRBJ1-5, the V gene TRBV5-5; D is unresolved. Between the trimmed V and J ends, which lost 1 base and 1 base, there was a span of 9 bases. This CDR3 is built from 15 residues. Germline V lookup: CDR1 SGHKS, CDR2 YYEKEE (reference sequence). CDR3 in amino acids: CASSLTILSNQPQHF. The CDR3, as DNA: TGTGCCAGCAGCTTGACAATTCTGAGCAATCAGCCCCAGCATTTT.

V and J are TRBV9 and TRBJ1-3; no reliable D call. Trimming removed 5 bases from V and 0 bases from J, with 9 bases in between. Germline CDR1 is SGDLS and CDR2 is YYNGEE. CDR3 length: 14 amino acids. CDR3 region: CASSPSNSGNTIYF. CDR3 bases: TGTGCCAGCAGTCCAAGCAACTCTGGAAACACCATATATTTT.

This clone has only one observation. The J gene is TRBJ1-2, the V gene TRBV7-2; weak D call: TRBD1 (6 bases). The germline CDR1 and CDR2 sequences are SGHTA and FQGNSA. Trimming left V 3 bases short and J 7 bases short, with 15 bases between. The CDR3 loop spans 14 amino acids. The CDR3 sequence is CASSFPYGGAGYTF. The CDR3 DNA reads TGTGCCAGCAGCTTTCCATATGGGGGCGCTGGCTACACCTTC.

V gene TRBV29-1 combines with J gene TRBJ2-1; 7 nucleotides agree with TRBD2. Germline V CDR1 and CDR2: SQVTM, ANQGSEA. The trim removed 4 bases at V and 0 bases at J, leaving 0 bases unmatched. The CDR3 runs 13 residues. The CDR3 coding sequence is TGCAGCGTTGGGACTAGCTCCTACAATGAGCAGTTCTTC. As protein: CSVGTSSYNEQFF.

This chain connects TRBV28 to TRBJ1-3; D ambiguous. Germline V gene lookup returns CDR1 MDHEN and CDR2 SYDVKM. V was pared by 7 bases and J by 2 bases, with 6 bases between. The CDR3 runs to 12 residues. CDR3 protein: CASTAAGNTIYF. CDR3 DNA sequence: TGTGCCAGCACCGCGGCTGGAAACACCATATATTTT.

V gene TRBV27 combines with J gene TRBJ2-7, with D maybe TRBD1 (5 bases). Germline assignment: CDR1 MNHEY and CDR2 SMNVEV (reference sequence). CDR3 size: 13 residues. Trimming shortened V by 2 bases and J by 7 bases, and 12 bases separated the two germline ends. CDR3 in amino acids: CASSLAGRSEQYF. For the CDR3, the DNA is TGTGCCAGCAGTTTAGCAGGGCGGTCGGAGCAGTACTTC.

The chain joins TRBV19 to TRBJ2-5, with D possibly being TRBD1 or TRBD2 (7 bases each). Deletions cut 5 bases from V and 11 bases from J, with 18 bases between. The CDR3 loop spans 13 amino acids. Germline CDR1 LNHDA, CDR2 SQIVND (reference sequence). The CDR3 region is CASSLMPGGVQYF. In DNA form, the CDR3 reads TGTGCCAGTAGTCTCATGCCAGGGGGGGTGCAGTACTTC.

In this sample, this clone turned up a few times. The gene calls are TRBV2 and TRBJ1-2; 7 bases are shared with TRBD1. The CDR3 is 13 amino acids. V trimming: 6 bases; J trimming: 7 bases; junction bases outside the gene matches: 8. The germline V gene encodes CDR1 SNHLY and CDR2 FYNNEI. CDR3 region: CASSAAGGVGYTF. CDR3 sequence (DNA): TGTGCCAGCAGCGCAGCAGGGGGGGTTGGCTACACCTTC.

A single count supports this clone. V and J are TRBV4-1 and TRBJ2-5; D ambiguous. The V end was cut by 0 bases, the J end by 2 bases, with 10 bases between. CDR3 length equals 15 residues. Germline-derived CDR1 and CDR2 are MGHRA and YSYEKL. The CDR3 spells CASSQDRGRQETQYF. The CDR3 DNA sequence: TGCGCCAGCAGCCAAGATCGCGGCAGACAAGAGACCCAGTACTTC.

This clone was recorded a few times. The rearrangement uses TRBV4-2 and TRBJ2-7, with D maybe TRBD2 (5 bases). Per germline, CDR1 LGHNA and CDR2 YNFKEQ. The V and J ends lost 1 base and 5 bases respectively, with 15 bases between them. This CDR3 region has 15 residues. The CDR3 DNA reads TGTGCCAGCAGCCAAGGCGGGCAGTCTATCGACGAGCAGTACTTC. As protein: CASSQGGQSIDEQYF.

The chain combines TRBV6-6 with TRBJ1-1; D is undetermined. Trimming took off 0 bases at V and 2 bases at J, with 13 bases between the two ends. CDR3 length: 16 residues. From germline, CDR1 is MNHNY and CDR2 SVGAGI (reference sequence). The CDR3 nucleotides are TGTGCCAGCAGTTACTCGATGAACCCCCCTAACACTGAAGCTTTCTTT. Its protein product is CASSYSMNPPNTEAFF.

This clone was found once. The chain combines TRBV11-2 with TRBJ2-1; 7 bases map to TRBD2. The CDR3 is 16 amino acids. Unmatched junction bases numbered 12, after V lost 3 bases and J lost 7 bases. Germline CDR1 and CDR2: SGHAT and FQNNGV. CDR3 amino acids: CASSFSAGEDANEQFF. CDR3 bases: TGTGCCAGCAGCTTTTCCGCGGGGGAGGATGCGAATGAGCAGTTCTTC.